These 21 T cell receptor beta chains were sequenced from one sample in a study of blood T cell repertoires in COVID-19. The table came from immunoSEQ multiplex PCR; TCRdb's copy has only in-frame clones and leaves some out. Of approximately 180,000 clones in the sample, approximately 86% were seen once. The sequenced sample consisted of peripheral blood. These receptors originate from a woman aged 50 to 60 with acute or convalescent COVID-19.

The rearrangement joins TRBV29-1 to TRBJ2-5, with D possibly being TRBD2 (6 bases). The CDR3 runs to 15 residues. With 0 bases removed from V and 9 bases from J, the gap between germline ends came to 20 bases. Germline assignment: CDR1 SQVTM and CDR2 ANQGSEA. In DNA form, the CDR3 reads TGCAGCGTTGAAGATCATCGCGGGGTGTTCTATCCCCAGTACTTC. This encodes CSVEDHRGVFYPQYF.

The chain couples TRBV29-1 to TRBJ1-2, with no clear D. CDR3 length: 11 residues. V lost 4 bases and J 7 bases, leaving 10 bases between the germline ends. Germline CDR1 reads SQVTM; CDR2 reads ANQGSEA. CDR3 in amino acids: CSVAGNGGYTF. The CDR3 DNA sequence: TGCAGCGTTGCGGGTAACGGTGGCTACACCTTC.

The chain joins TRBV19 to TRBJ1-1, with D possibly TRBD1 on 5 matching bases. The germline V gene encodes CDR1 LNHDA and CDR2 SQIVND (reference sequence). The V and J ends lost 4 bases and 11 bases respectively, with 23 bases between them. The CDR3 covers 15 residues. The CDR3 region is CASSKSRASFREAFF. For the CDR3, the DNA is TGTGCCAGTAGTAAATCCAGGGCGTCCTTTCGGGAGGCTTTCTTT.

This clone was seen once. This CDR3 reads CASSGPGQSYEQYF. In DNA, the CDR3 is TGTGCCAGCAGCGGTCCGGGACAGTCCTACGAGCAGTACTTC. The chain is built from TRBV11-2 and TRBJ2-7; 7 bases align to TRBD1. The germline gives CDR1 SGHAT, CDR2 FQNNGV. This CDR3 contains 14 residues. The V gene end was trimmed by 5 bases and the J gene end by 1 base; junction bases not matched to a gene: 5.

This chain uses TRBV2 with TRBJ1-5; a possible D gene is TRBD1 (5 bases). CDR3 length: 14 residues. Germline loops: CDR1 SNHLY, CDR2 FYNNEI. The V end lost 7 bases, the J end lost 3 bases, and 13 bases lay between the germline ends. Here the CDR3 DNA reads TGTGCCAGCAATTCGGGGGGGTTCAATCAGCCCCAGCATTTT. This codes for CASNSGGFNQPQHF.

The sample holds a few counts of this clone. V usage is TRBV24-1 and J usage is TRBJ1-4; 9 bases are a match to TRBD1. V shed 3 bases and J 6 bases; nucleotides not matched to a gene: 4. The CDR3 consists of 15 residues. The germline V gene has CDR1 KGHDR and CDR2 SFDVKD. CDR3 residues: CATSDTRTGDEKLFF. CDR3 nucleotides: TGTGCCACCAGTGATACCCGGACAGGGGATGAAAAACTGTTTTTT.

This rearrangement joins TRBV7-8 to TRBJ2-3; weak D call: TRBD2 (6 bases). CDR3 size: 14 residues. V dropped 5 bases and J dropped 6 bases, with 15 bases sitting between them. Germline V gene data show CDR1 as SGHVS and CDR2 as FQNEAQ. The CDR3 bases are TGTGCCAGCAGCCTACTAGCAATCAGTGATACGCAGTATTTT. As protein: CASSLLAISDTQYF.

This clone was recorded a few times. The gene calls are TRBV7-9 and TRBJ1-4; D perhaps matches TRBD1 (6 bases). Looked up from germline, CDR1 is SEHNR and CDR2 is FQNEAQ (reference sequence). Trimming cost V 5 bases and J 10 bases, with 26 bases left between them. The CDR3 has 17 amino acids. The chain's CDR3 is CASSPGVRAAGEGKLFF. As DNA, the CDR3 is TGTGCCAGCAGCCCCGGAGTCCGGGCGGCAGGGGAGGGAAAACTGTTTTTT.

The rearrangement links TRBV7-2 to TRBJ2-3, with 8 nucleotides matching TRBD2. Per the germline V gene, CDR1 is SGHTA and CDR2 is FQGNSA. After removal of 5 bases from V and 0 bases from J, the junction contained 4 bases not matched to a gene. This CDR3 contains 15 residues. Here the CDR3 reads CASSPGGPSTDTQYF. The CDR3 DNA follows: TGTGCCAGCAGCCCGGGGGGGCCGAGCACAGATACGCAGTATTTT.

This sequence joins TRBV7-2 and TRBJ2-1; a weak D match, TRBD1 (6 bases). The CDR3 loop spans 14 amino acids. Trimming shortened V by 6 bases and J by 9 bases, and 18 bases separated the two germline ends. The germline CDR1 and CDR2 sequences are SGHTA and FQGNSA. The CDR3 nucleotides read TGTGCCAGCAGACAGGGACCGTTGCAGGGTGAGCAGTTCTTC. Translation gives CASRQGPLQGEQFF.

The chain employs TRBV29-1 and TRBJ2-3; the D gene is possibly TRBD1 (6 bases). The CDR3 is 14 residues long. Germline-derived CDR1 and CDR2 are SQVTM and ANQGSEA. Deletions cut 6 bases from V and 0 bases from J, with 13 bases between. CDR3 region: CSVEQGTSTDTQYF. CDR3 sequence (DNA): TGCAGCGTCGAACAGGGTACTAGCACAGATACGCAGTATTTT.

The genes are TRBV11-2 and TRBJ2-1, with a weak D call TRBD1 (5 bases). The CDR3 runs to 15 residues. CDR1 SGHAT and CDR2 FQNNGV come from the germline V gene. V gave up 5 bases and J gave up 4 bases, with 15 bases separating them. The CDR3 protein is CASSRRNRLYNEQFF. The DNA for the CDR3 is TGTGCCAGCAGCCGTCGTAACAGGTTATACAATGAGCAGTTCTTC.

This chain uses TRBV19 with TRBJ1-1; a weak D match, TRBD1 (6 bases). The length of the CDR3 is 13 residues. Germline V gene sequence: CDR1 LNHDA, CDR2 SQIVND (reference sequence). V lost 3 bases and J lost 11, with 16 bases in between. The CDR3 coding sequence is TGTGCCAGTAGTATCTCAGGGGACGCGCGTGCTTTCTTT. Protein product: CASSISGDARAFF.

This clone was counted a few times. The chain links TRBV11-3 to TRBJ1-1, with unresolved D. Trimming took 3 bases from V and 3 from J, leaving 11 bases between them. CDR1 and CDR2 from the germline V gene are SGHNT and YENEEA. The CDR3 has 14 amino acids. DNA of the CDR3: TGTGCCAGCAGCTTTGGAGGTTTCGACACTGAAGCTTTCTTT. Amino acid sequence: CASSFGGFDTEAFF.

The rearrangement uses TRBV5-8 and TRBJ2-5; D gene ambiguous. Germline-derived CDR1 and CDR2 are SGHTS and YDEGEE. The V end was cut by 5 bases, the J end by 3 bases, with 11 bases between. There are 13 residues in the CDR3. This CDR3 is CASSSNRKETQYF. Written as DNA, the CDR3 is TGTGCCAGCAGTTCTAACCGTAAAGAGACCCAGTACTTC.

The J gene is TRBJ2-5, the V gene TRBV2, with 9 bases matching TRBD2. The CDR3 sequence is 14 residues long. Germline V CDR1 and CDR2: SNHLY, FYNNEI. J lost 2 bases, V lost 7 bases, and 5 bases had no gene match. The CDR3, as DNA: TGTGCCAGCAACGGGCTAGCGGGACAAGAGACCCAGTACTTC. This sequence encodes CASNGLAGQETQYF.

This clone appeared a single time. J is TRBJ2-7 and V is TRBV11-3, with TRBD1 as a possible D gene (5 bases). The V gene's germline CDR1 is SGHNT and CDR2 YENEEA. The CDR3 covers 12 residues. Between the trimmed V and J ends, which lost 3 bases and 10 bases, there was a span of 13 bases. The CDR3 DNA is TGTGCCAGCAGCTTTAGGGGCTTCGAACAGTACTTC. Its translation is CASSFRGFEQYF.

The gene calls are TRBV18 and TRBJ1-2; D is perhaps TRBD1 (5 bases). The germline CDR1 and CDR2 sequences are KGHSH and LQKENI. The CDR3 sequence is 15 residues long. V lost 3 bases and J 5 bases, leaving 16 bases between the germline ends. The chain's CDR3 is CASSPESGNSYGYTF. CDR3 coding DNA: TGTGCCAGCTCACCTGAATCAGGGAACAGTTATGGCTACACCTTC.

This clone is a singleton in its sample. The chain is built from TRBV29-1 and TRBJ1-4; no firm D call. V lost 5 bases and J lost 8, with 12 bases in between. Germline V gene sequence: CDR1 SQVTM, CDR2 ANQGSEA. The CDR3 spans 12 residues. The DNA for the CDR3 is TGCAGCGTTTACACCCCCGGGGAAAAACTGTTTTTT. Amino acid sequence: CSVYTPGEKLFF.

There are a few counts of this clone. In nucleotides, the CDR3 is TGTGCCAGCGGGGGCCGCCGAGAAGGGACTGAAGCTTTCTTT. It yields the protein CASGGRREGTEAFF. The gene calls are TRBV6-5 and TRBJ1-1, with D possibly TRBD1 on 6 matching bases. This CDR3 has 14 amino acids. The V end was cut by 8 bases, the J end by 5 bases, with 18 bases between. Per germline, CDR1 MNHEY and CDR2 SVGAGI.

V gene TRBV9 combines with J gene TRBJ2-3; 11 bases align to TRBD2. This CDR3 spans 15 amino acids. V dropped 2 bases and J dropped 6; count of bases not matched to a gene: 5. Per the germline V gene, CDR1 is SGDLS and CDR2 is YYNGEE. DNA of the CDR3: TGTGCCAGCAGCGTCTTAGCGGGGGGGCTGGATACGCAGTATTTT. Translating it yields CASSVLAGGLDTQYF. The complete variable domain, with remaining parts taken from reference TRBV9 and TRBJ2-3, reads DSGVTQTPKHLITATGQRVTLRCSPRSGDLSVYWYQQSLDQGLQFLIQYYNGEERAKGNILERFSAQQFPDLHSELNLSSLELGDSALYFCASSVLAGGLDTQYFGPGTRLTVL.